The rows below give T cell receptor beta chains drawn from one sample of a study of T-cell memory formation after mild COVID-19. TCRdb passed the 5' RACE reads through MiXCR, listing each CDR3 protein once. In the table there are a few hundred thousand distinct CDR3 sequences, 20% to 25% of which are singletons. The material sequenced was PBMCs or a T cell subset sorted from them (not recorded which). The receptors here all came from an adult woman who had mild COVID-19 (a few samples of this study predate the infection). Cell type and time point are not known. The CDR3 runs from the conserved cysteine through the conserved F or W. Fields, in order: V gene, clone size, D gene, J gene, CDR3 DNA, CDR3 protein. A D gene is named only where the DNA matches it firmly. A row's size may be missing; if present it is once, few, many or a size class.

>TRBV20-1|few|NA|TRBJ1-5
TGCAGTGCCCAACCAGGGTCTGGATCAGACCAGCCCCAGCATTTT
CSAQPGSGSDQPQHF
>TRBV24-1|NA|NA|TRBJ2-7
TGTGCCACCAGTGATATAGTTTTTGGGCGTTACGAGCAGTACTTC
CATSDIVFGRYEQYF
>TRBV7-2|NA|TRBD2|TRBJ2-3
TGTGCCAGCAGCCCTAGAGGTCCACTAGCGGGGGGGCGAGATACGCAGTATTTT
CASSPRGPLAGGRDTQYF
>TRBV20-1|NA|NA|TRBJ1-1
TGCAGTGCAAACAGGGTGGGGAGAACTGAAGCTTTCTTT
CSANRVGRTEAFF
>TRBV29-1|few|TRBD1|TRBJ2-7
TGCAGCGTTAAGCCAGGGGGCACGAGCTACGAGCAGTACTTC
CSVKPGGTSYEQYF
>TRBV5-1|NA|TRBD1|TRBJ1-2
TGCGCCAGCAGGTGGGACAGGGATGATGGCTACACCTTC
CASRWDRDDGYTF
>TRBV4-3|NA|NA|TRBJ1-2
TGCGCCAGCAGCCAAGAGGGTCGGGGCGGCTACACCTTC
CASSQEGRGGYTF
>TRBV15|NA|TRBD2|TRBJ2-3
TGTGCCACCAGCAGAGGTCCCAGCGGGAGGACAGATACGCAGTATTTT
CATSRGPSGRTDTQYF
>TRBV9|NA|NA|TRBJ2-3
TGTGCCAGCAGCGCACAGGGTGATGGGACAGATACGCAGTATTTT
CASSAQGDGTDTQYF
>TRBV5-6|NA|NA|TRBJ2-7
TGTGCCAGCAGCCGTCGGCAGGCCCCCTCCTACGAGCAGTACTTC
CASSRRQAPSYEQYF
>TRBV12-3/TRBV12-4|few|NA|TRBJ1-1
TGTGCCAGCAGTTACCTGGGGGGAAACACTGAAGCTTTCTTT
CASSYLGGNTEAFF
>TRBV25-1|NA|TRBD2|TRBJ2-3
TGTGCCAGCAGTGGGCCGGGACTAGCGGGAGGGCCGGATACGCAGTATTTT
CASSGPGLAGGPDTQYF
>TRBV6-5|few|NA|TRBJ2-6
TGTGCCAGCAGTCCCGGCAGGACCCAACCTGGGGCCAACGTCCTGACTTTC
CASSPGRTQPGANVLTF
>TRBV10-3|many|TRBD2|TRBJ2-3
TGTGCCATCAGCCCAGGCCTAGCGGGGCGCACAGATACGCAGTATTTT
CAISPGLAGRTDTQYF
>TRBV12-3/TRBV12-4|many|NA|TRBJ2-2
TGTGCCAGCAGTTTAAACGGGGTAAACACCGGGGAGCTGTTTTTT
CASSLNGVNTGELFF
>TRBV7-8|NA|TRBD1|TRBJ2-7
TGTGCCAGCAGCCCCGACGGGACAGGGACGCAGTACTTC
CASSPDGTGTQYF
>TRBV29-1|few|TRBD2|TRBJ2-4
TGCAGCGCTCTAGCGGACCCAGCCAAAAACATTCAGTACTTC
CSALADPAKNIQYF
>TRBV19|NA|TRBD1|TRBJ2-7
TGTGCCAGTAGTATAACCGGGACAGGGAGCGACGAGCAGTACTTC
CASSITGTGSDEQYF
>TRBV7-9|NA|NA|TRBJ2-1
TGTGCCAGCAGAGCCGGGTTCAACAGCGCCTACAATGAGCAGTTCTTC
CASRAGFNSAYNEQFF
>TRBV12-3/TRBV12-4|NA|NA|TRBJ2-1
NA
CASSLFASGSWKGEQLF
>TRBV20-1|NA|TRBD2|TRBJ2-3
TGCAGTGCTAGGTTTGCGGGAGGGCGTACAGATACGCAGTATTTT
CSARFAGGRTDTQYF
>TRBV4-1|NA|TRBD2|TRBJ2-3
TGCGCCAGCAGCCAACCTGTTGGGGGGGTGAACACAGATACGCAGTATTTT
CASSQPVGGVNTDTQYF
>TRBV11-2|NA|NA|TRBJ2-3
TGTGCCAGCAGCCCCCACCGGGGGGCGACAGATACGCAGTATTTT
CASSPHRGATDTQYF
>TRBV7-2|NA|TRBD2|TRBJ2-1
TGTGCCAGCAGCCCCTGGGGACTAGCGGCTAAGGAGTTCTTC
CASSPWGLAAKEFF
>TRBV20-1|NA|NA|TRBJ2-7
TGCAGTGCTAGAGATCGTCTGACACCCTACGAGCAGTACTTC
CSARDRLTPYEQYF
>TRBV5-1|few|TRBD2|TRBJ2-2
TGCGCCAGCAGCTTGGCGCCTAGCGGGAAGGACGGGGAGCTGTTTTTT
CASSLAPSGKDGELFF
>TRBV30|few|NA|TRBJ1-2
TGTGCCTGGAGTGTTAGGAACAGGGTTTCTGGCTACACCTTC
CAWSVRNRVSGYTF
>TRBV5-1|NA|NA|TRBJ1-6
TGCGCCAGCAGCTTGGGGCAGGGGCTGAATTCACCCCTCCACTTT
CASSLGQGLNSPLHF
>TRBV2|once|NA|TRBJ2-1
TGTGCCAGCAGAGTGACTGGGGTTGAGGAGCAGTTCTTC
CASRVTGVEEQFF
>TRBV7-2|NA|NA|TRBJ1-4
TGTGCCAGCAGCTTAGCGGGGGCGAATGAAAAACTGTTTTTT
CASSLAGANEKLFF
>TRBV6-1|NA|TRBD1|TRBJ2-7
TGTGCCAGCCGCCCGGGACAGACCTACGAGCAGTACTTC
CASRPGQTYEQYF
>TRBV29-1|few|TRBD2|TRBJ2-7
TGCAGCGTTGAAGATCACGCTAGCGGGGGGGCTTACGAGCAGTACTTC
CSVEDHASGGAYEQYF
>TRBV5-1|many|TRBD2|TRBJ2-3
TGCGCCAGCAGCGAGCTAGCGGGCAGCACAGATACGCAGTATTTT
CASSELAGSTDTQYF
>TRBV4-3|NA|NA|TRBJ1-3
TGCGCCAGCAGCCAAGAGACAGCTGGAAACACCATATATTTT
CASSQETAGNTIYF
>TRBV20-1|NA|TRBD2|TRBJ2-3
TGCAGTGCTAGAGCCTCTTCGCTAGCGGACACAGATACGCAGTATTTT
CSARASSLADTDTQYF
>TRBV27|few|TRBD2|TRBJ2-5
TGTGCCAGCAGTTTCCTAGCGGGGGGGCAAGGGGAGACCCAGTACTTC
CASSFLAGGQGETQYF
>TRBV12-3/TRBV12-4|few|NA|TRBJ1-1
TGTGCCAGCAGTTTAACCACAAGTGCTGAAGCTTTCTTT
CASSLTTSAEAFF